This is a list of T cell receptor beta chains from one sample in a study of somatic mutations in cytotoxic T cells in rheumatoid arthritis. The method was immunoSEQ multiplex PCR; TCRdb's version includes in-frame clones alone and lacks a portion of them. The sample lists about 15,000 clones, 82% occurring once. The sequenced sample was CD8+ T cells sorted from blood. The receptors come from an adult with rheumatoid arthritis. Each CDR3 is given without its conserved first and last residue. Fields, in order: D gene, V gene, J gene, CDR3 protein. D genes are given only for firm matches.

D: NA
V: TRBV7-9
J: TRBJ1-5
CDR3: ASSFAGLNQPQH

D: NA
V: TRBV7-9
J: TRBJ2-1
CDR3: ASSGKAVHYNEQF

D: NA
V: TRBV6-4
J: TRBJ1-2
CDR3: ASSDSVLVNYGYT

D: NA
V: TRBV25-1
J: TRBJ1-1
CDR3: ASTKHTEAF

D: TRBD2
V: TRBV6-1
J: TRBJ2-3
CDR3: ASSAWALGGDTQY

D: NA
V: TRBV14
J: TRBJ1-2
CDR3: ASSQGEGHWVYGYT

D: NA
V: TRBV7-9
J: TRBJ1-1
CDR3: ASSLVGGGGTEAF

D: NA
V: TRBV29-1
J: TRBJ1-2
CDR3: SVETLELYLGYT

D: NA
V: TRBV30
J: TRBJ2-2
CDR3: AWSPYTGELF

D: TRBD2
V: TRBV5-8
J: TRBJ2-1
CDR3: ASRRSSGGARLYNEQF

D: TRBD1
V: TRBV27
J: TRBJ2-7
CDR3: ASSLGTGDYSYEQY

D: TRBD1
V: TRBV10-1
J: NA
CDR3: ASSEGTGGPYEQY

D: NA
V: TRBV2
J: TRBJ1-6
CDR3: ASSEGLVVISPLH

D: TRBD1
V: TRBV4-2
J: TRBJ2-7
CDR3: ASSQAGQGLAYEQY

D: NA
V: TRBV6-6
J: TRBJ1-1
CDR3: ASIDPAGRTEAF